This is a list of T cell receptor beta chains from one sample in a study of cytomegalovirus exposure and HLA in healthy donors. Some clones are missing from TCRdb's copy, which holds only in-frame ones; the method was immunoSEQ multiplex PCR. The sample holds 160,000 or so clones, roughly 91% seen once. The material sequenced was PBMCs. The receptors stem from a man aged 18 to 29 in good health and CMV-seronegative. Both conserved end residues are part of each CDR3. D genes are given only for firm matches. The size of a clone is reported for some rows only, either as once, few or many, or as a class for expanded clones.

j_call: TRBJ2-7; d_call: -; clone_size: -; v_call: TRBV7-6; cdr3_nt: TGTGCCAGCAGCTTACGCCCACAGGCCTACGAGCAGTACTTC; cdr3_aa: CASSLRPQAYEQYF
j_call: TRBJ2-5; d_call: TRBD1; clone_size: once; v_call: TRBV5-1; cdr3_nt: TGCGCCAGCAGCTTCGGGACAGGGGGAGAGACCCAGTACTTC; cdr3_aa: CASSFGTGGETQYF
j_call: TRBJ1-3; d_call: -; clone_size: -; v_call: TRBV5-1; cdr3_nt: TGCGCCAGCATGGAGGGCGCTGGAAACACCATATATTTT; cdr3_aa: CASMEGAGNTIYF
j_call: TRBJ2-7; d_call: TRBD2; clone_size: -; v_call: TRBV9; cdr3_nt: TGTGCCAGCAGCGTCCGGACTAGCGGGAGTGAAGAGCAGTACTTC; cdr3_aa: CASSVRTSGSEEQYF
j_call: TRBJ2-1; d_call: TRBD1; clone_size: -; v_call: TRBV7-9; cdr3_nt: TGTGCCAGCAGCTTCCGGGACAGGGGGGACAATGAGCAGTTCTTC; cdr3_aa: CASSFRDRGDNEQFF
j_call: TRBJ1-1; d_call: -; clone_size: -; v_call: TRBV2; cdr3_nt: TGTGCCAGCAGACGCCAACAGGGCTCCACTGAAGCTTTCTTT; cdr3_aa: CASRRQQGSTEAFF
j_call: TRBJ2-2; d_call: -; clone_size: -; v_call: TRBV6-6; cdr3_nt: TGTGCCAGCGCCAACTGGCAGAGACAAACCGGGGAGCTGTTTTTT; cdr3_aa: CASANWQRQTGELFF
j_call: TRBJ1-2; d_call: TRBD1; clone_size: -; v_call: TRBV13; cdr3_nt: TGTGCCAGCAGCCCCCCACAGGGGCGCCACTATGGCTACACCTTC; cdr3_aa: CASSPPQGRHYGYTF
j_call: TRBJ2-2; d_call: -; clone_size: -; v_call: TRBV7-9; cdr3_nt: TGTGCCAGCAGCCCGACCTCGCGGGGACCAAACACCGGGGAGCTGTTTTTT; cdr3_aa: CASSPTSRGPNTGELFF
j_call: TRBJ2-5; d_call: -; clone_size: -; v_call: TRBV2; cdr3_nt: TGTGCCAGCAGTGAGGTAGCGGAGACCCAGTACTTC; cdr3_aa: CASSEVAETQYF
j_call: TRBJ1-1; d_call: -; clone_size: -; v_call: TRBV5-1; cdr3_nt: TGCGCCAGCAGCCCAATGGGACAAGGACCGCTTGGAGCTTTCTTT; cdr3_aa: CASSPMGQGPLGAFF
j_call: TRBJ2-5; d_call: TRBD2; clone_size: once; v_call: TRBV5-6; cdr3_nt: TGTGCCAGCAGCTTGTTCCCTAGCGGTCAAGAGACCCAGTACTTC; cdr3_aa: CASSLFPSGQETQYF
j_call: TRBJ1-1; d_call: TRBD1; clone_size: few; v_call: TRBV6-5; cdr3_nt: TGTGCCAGCAGTTTTCAGGGGGAGAGCACTGAAGCTTTCTTT; cdr3_aa: CASSFQGESTEAFF
j_call: TRBJ2-4; d_call: -; clone_size: -; v_call: TRBV6-5; cdr3_nt: TGTGCCAGCAGTTACGGGAGAACCAAAAACATTCAGTACTTC; cdr3_aa: CASSYGRTKNIQYF